These T cell receptor beta chains were read from a single sample in a study of T-cell memory formation after mild COVID-19. TCRdb passed the 5' RACE reads through MiXCR, listing each CDR3 protein once. The data contain 89,000 or so distinct CDR3 sequences, 13% of them seen just once; the ten biggest clones take up about 40%. The specimen sequenced was PBMCs or a T cell subset sorted from them (not recorded which). Every receptor here comes from a man younger than 30 who had mild COVID-19 (a few samples of this study predate the infection). Cell type and time point are not known. CDR3s leave out the opening cysteine and the closing phenylalanine or tryptophan. The order of the fields is V gene, CDR3 protein.

TRBV27 ASSLSLLQNSPLH
TRBV7-9 ASSLAVGRDNEQF
TRBV14 ASSSSTSQY
TRBV7-3 ASSLLGPGDTQY
TRBV7-8 ASARDGPQS
TRBV5-1 ASSLGRGNSPLH
TRBV7-8 ASSWAQQDTQY
TRBV9 ASSAVEWGTYNEQF
TRBV7-9 ASDEQF
TRBV10-2 ASQTEFNQPQH
TRBV6-5 ASSWRTGGFTEAF